What follows is one T cell receptor beta chain and its context. CDR1 MDHEN and CDR2 SYDVKM come from the germline V gene. V dropped 8 bases and J dropped 10; count of bases not matched to a gene: 6. This CDR3 has 11 residues. Original data processing: The authors estimated nucleated cell counts from reference gene primer amplification. The table came from immunoSEQ multiplex PCR; TCRdb's copy has only in-frame clones and leaves some out. The V and J calls and clone size come from that table; D and trimming were worked out from the DNA. In the table there are about 53,000 clones, 70% to 85% of which are singletons. This sample was taken from a study of blood T cell repertoires in COVID-19. On the study more broadly: From the United States, Italy and Spain came samples of acute and convalescent COVID-19. Nucleic acid was either cDNA or gDNA, and it came from T cells, B-cell-depleted T cells, or PBMCs.

Material: peripheral blood. The clonotype originates from a human donor in a cohort sampled during active COVID-19. The chain links TRBV28 to TRBJ1-1; 8 bases fit TRBD1. The CDR3 reads CASGPDRGAFF. The CDR3 nucleotides are TGTGCCAGCGGACCCGACAGGGGAGCTTTCTTT.